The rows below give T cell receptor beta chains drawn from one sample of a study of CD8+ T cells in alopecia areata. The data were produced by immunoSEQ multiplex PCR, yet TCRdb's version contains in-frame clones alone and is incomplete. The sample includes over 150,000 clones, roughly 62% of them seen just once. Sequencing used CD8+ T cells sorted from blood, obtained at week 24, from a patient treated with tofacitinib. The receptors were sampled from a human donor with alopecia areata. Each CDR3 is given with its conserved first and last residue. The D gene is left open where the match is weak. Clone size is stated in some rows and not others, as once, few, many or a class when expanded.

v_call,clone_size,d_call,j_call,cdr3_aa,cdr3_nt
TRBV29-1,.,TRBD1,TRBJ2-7,CSDLDRVYEQYF,TGCAGCGACCTCGACAGGGTCTACGAGCAGTACTTC
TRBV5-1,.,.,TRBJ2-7,CASSLQSAYYEQYF,TGCGCCAGCAGCTTGCAGTCGGCTTACTACGAGCAGTACTTC
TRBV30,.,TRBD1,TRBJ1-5,CAWSVQGTQPQHF,TGTGCCTGGAGTGTACAGGGGACTCAGCCCCAGCATTTT
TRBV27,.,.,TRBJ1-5,CASSAGSNQPQHF,TGTGCCAGCAGTGCGGGAAGCAATCAGCCCCAGCATTTT
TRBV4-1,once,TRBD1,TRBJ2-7,CASSQGQGDEQYF,TGCGCCAGCAGCCAAGGACAGGGGGACGAGCAGTACTTC
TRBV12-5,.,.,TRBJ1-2,CASGLGQVYGYTF,TGTGCTAGTGGTTTGGGACAGGTCTATGGCTACACCTTC
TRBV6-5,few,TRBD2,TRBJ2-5,CASSTTSGGETQYF,TGTGCCAGCAGTACGACTAGCGGGGGTGAGACCCAGTACTTC
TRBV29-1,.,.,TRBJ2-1,CSVGPLAGDIDEQFF,TGCAGCGTTGGCCCTCTCGCAGGGGATATCGATGAGCAGTTCTTC
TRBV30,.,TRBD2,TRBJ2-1,CAWSFTGTSIYNEQFF,TGTGCCTGGAGTTTTACCGGGACTAGCATCTACAATGAGCAGTTCTTC
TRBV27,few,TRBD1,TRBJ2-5,CATWDRGLETQYF,TGTGCCACCTGGGACAGGGGGCTAGAGACCCAGTACTTC
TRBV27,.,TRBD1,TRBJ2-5,CASSSRDREGETQYF,TGTGCCAGCAGTTCCAGAGACAGGGAAGGAGAGACCCAGTACTTC
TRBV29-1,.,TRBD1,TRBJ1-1,CSTGQGEGTEAFF,TGCAGCACAGGACAGGGTGAAGGAACTGAAGCTTTCTTT
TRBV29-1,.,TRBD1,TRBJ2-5,CSVEDTGAAGTQYF,TGCAGCGTTGAAGATACAGGGGCCGCGGGGACCCAGTACTTC
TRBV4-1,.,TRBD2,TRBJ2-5,CASSQVPSGGREETQYF,TGCGCCAGCAGCCAAGTCCCCAGCGGGGGCAGGGAAGAGACCCAGTACTTC
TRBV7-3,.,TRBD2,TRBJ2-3,CASSFRGDVDTQYF,TGTGCCAGCAGCTTCCGGGGGGATGTAGATACGCAGTATTTT
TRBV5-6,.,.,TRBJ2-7,CASGRGNYEQYF,TGTGCCAGCGGCAGGGGTAACTACGAGCAGTACTTC
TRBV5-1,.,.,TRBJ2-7,CASSSSQGPHEQYF,TGCGCCAGCAGCTCCTCACAGGGCCCCCACGAGCAGTACTTC
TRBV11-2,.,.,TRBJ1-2,CASSPGGGRNYGYTF,TGTGCCAGCAGCCCCGGGGGTGGCAGAAACTATGGCTACACCTTC
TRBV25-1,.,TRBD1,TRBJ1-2,CASSESWGTGGGYGYTF,TGTGCCAGCAGTGAATCCTGGGGGACAGGGGGCGGGTATGGCTACACCTTC
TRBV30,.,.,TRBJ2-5,CAWSDPKVETQYF,TGTGCCTGGAGTGACCCGAAGGTGGAGACCCAGTACTTC
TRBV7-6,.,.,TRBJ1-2,CASSLAAETYGYTF,TGTGCCAGCAGCTTAGCGGCAGAGACCTATGGCTACACCTTC
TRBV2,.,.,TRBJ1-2,CASTSGAYYGYTF,TGTGCCAGCACGTCGGGCGCCTACTATGGCTACACCTTC
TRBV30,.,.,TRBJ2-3,CAWDLTSADTQYF,TGTGCCTGGGACTTAACTTCCGCAGATACGCAGTATTTT
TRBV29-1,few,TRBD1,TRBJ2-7,CSVDGQGAYEQYF,TGCAGCGTTGACGGACAGGGGGCATACGAGCAGTACTTC
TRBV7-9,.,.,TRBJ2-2,CASSLAMPNTGELFF,TGTGCCAGCAGCTTAGCGATGCCGAACACCGGGGAGCTGTTTTTT
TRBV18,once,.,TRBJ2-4,CASSRIFIAKNIQYF,TGTGCCAGCTCACGGATCTTCATAGCCAAAAACATTCAGTACTTC
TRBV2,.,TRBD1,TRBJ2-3,CASKGQGNTDTQYF,TGTGCCAGCAAGGGACAGGGGAACACAGATACGCAGTATTTT
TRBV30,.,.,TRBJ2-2,CAGALGLNTGELFF,TGTGCCGGGGCTCTAGGGCTGAACACCGGGGAGCTGTTTTTT
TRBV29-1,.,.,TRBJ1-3,CSATTTDMFSGNTIYF,TGCAGCGCCACAACGACAGACATGTTCTCTGGAAACACCATATATTTT
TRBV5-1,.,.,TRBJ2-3,CASSLGSDTQYF,TGCGCCAGCAGCTTGGGTTCAGATACGCAGTATTTT
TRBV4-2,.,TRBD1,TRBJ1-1,CASSPQKDRGGTEAFF,TGTGCCAGCAGCCCCCAAAAGGACAGGGGAGGAACTGAAGCTTTCTTT
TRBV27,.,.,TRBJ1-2,CASSLFGWANYGYTF,TGTGCCAGCAGTTTATTCGGCTGGGCTAACTATGGCTACACCTTC
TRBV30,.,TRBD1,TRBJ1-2,CAWSWGGQVCGYTF,TGTGCCTGGAGCTGGGGGGGACAGGTCTGTGGCTACACCTTC
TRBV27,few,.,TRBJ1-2,CASSSGLDGYTF,TGTGCCAGCAGTTCAGGGTTAGATGGCTACACCTTC
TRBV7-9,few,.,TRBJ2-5,CAAGTAFDF,TGTGCCGCAGGGACTGCCTTCGACTTC
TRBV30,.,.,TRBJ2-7,CAWSLGTSYEQYF,TGTGCCTGGAGTTTGGGGACCTCCTACGAGCAGTACTTC
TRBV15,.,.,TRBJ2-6,CATSSSGANVLTF,TGTGCCACCAGCTCCTCTGGGGCCAACGTCCTGACTTTC
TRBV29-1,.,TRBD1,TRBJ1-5,CSVGQGNQPQHF,TGCAGCGTGGGACAGGGCAATCAGCCCCAGCATTTT
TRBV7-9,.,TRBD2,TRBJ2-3,CASSQAGGPAAAQYF,TGTGCCAGCAGCCAAGCGGGGGGGCCAGCAGCTGCGCAGTATTTT
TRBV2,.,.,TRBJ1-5,CASSEGSSGNQPQHF,TGTGCCAGCAGTGAGGGAAGCTCGGGCAATCAGCCCCAGCATTTT
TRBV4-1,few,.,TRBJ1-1,CASSQVTGNTEAFF,TGCGCCAGCAGCCAAGTTACAGGAAACACTGAAGCTTTCTTT
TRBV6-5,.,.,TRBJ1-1,CASSSPEMGTEAFF,TGTGCCAGCAGTTCACCCGAGATGGGCACTGAAGCTTTCTTT
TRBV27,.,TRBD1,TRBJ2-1,CASSLFPRQGAKDNEQFF,TGTGCCAGCAGTTTATTCCCACGACAGGGGGCGAAGGACAATGAGCAGTTCTTC
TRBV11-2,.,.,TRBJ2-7,CASSLGRGSYEQYF,TGTGCCAGCAGCTTAGGTCGCGGATCCTACGAGCAGTACTTC
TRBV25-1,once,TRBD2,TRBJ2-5,CASSETSGGLKTQYF,TGTGCCAGCAGTGAAACAAGCGGGGGGTTAAAGACCCAGTACTTC
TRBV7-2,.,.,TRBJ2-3,CASSPSAPGQPHSTDTQYF,TGTGCCAGCAGCCCATCGGCCCCTGGACAGCCCCATTCCACAGATACGCAGTATTTT
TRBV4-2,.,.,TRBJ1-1,CASSPQATEAFF,TGTGCCAGCAGCCCACAAGCGACTGAAGCTTTCTTT
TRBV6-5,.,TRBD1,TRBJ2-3,CASSYRDRSTDTQYF,TGTGCCAGCAGTTACCGGGACAGATCCACAGATACGCAGTATTTT
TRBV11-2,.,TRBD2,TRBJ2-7,CASSLGLNAGGIYEQYF,TGTGCCAGCAGCTTAGGACTTAATGCGGGGGGCATCTACGAGCAGTACTTC
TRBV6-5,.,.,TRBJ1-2,CASSYSNTYGYTF,TGTGCCAGCAGTTACTCGAATACCTATGGCTACACCTTC
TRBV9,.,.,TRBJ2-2,CASSVAPGRPNTGELFF,TGTGCCAGCAGCGTAGCTCCGGGACGTCCGAACACCGGGGAGCTGTTTTTT
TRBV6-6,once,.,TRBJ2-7,CASSYSSVYEQYF,TGTGCCAGCAGTTACTCGAGTGTTTACGAGCAGTACTTC
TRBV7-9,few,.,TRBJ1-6,CASRRAEETSPLHF,TGTGCCAGCAGACGAGCCGAAGAAACTTCACCCCTCCACTTT
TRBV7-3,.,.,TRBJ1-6,CASSLSTGGSPLHF,TGTGCCAGCAGCTTATCGACCGGGGGTTCACCCCTCCACTTT